These T cell receptor beta chains were read from a single sample in a study of blood T cell repertoires in COVID-19. The protocol was immunoSEQ multiplex PCR, while the TCRdb copy is restricted to in-frame clones and leaves out a portion. The repertoire has approximately 240,000 clones, about 85% of them found once; the top ten carry over 9.5%. Sequenced sample: peripheral blood. All receptors derive from a young woman who had recovered from COVID-19. Both conserved end residues are part of each CDR3. A D gene is named only where the DNA matches it firmly. Not every row has a clone size; where given, it reads once, few, many or a size class.

cdr3_aa cdr3_nt cdr3_length v_call clone_size d_call j_call
CASSGSIKVDRPNTEAFF TGTGCCAGCAGCGGATCGATTAAAGTGGACAGGCCGAACACTGAAGCTTTCTTT 18 TRBV9 . TRBD1 TRBJ1-1
CASSYREPAGSPLHF TGTGCCAGCAGTTACAGGGAGCCGGCGGGGTCACCCCTCCACTTT 15 TRBV6-2/TRBV6-3 . . TRBJ1-6
CASSYTSGRYEQFF TGTGCCAGCAGTTATACTAGCGGGAGATATGAGCAGTTCTTC 14 TRBV27 . TRBD2 TRBJ2-1
CASSVLDSAGELFF TGTGCCAGCAGTGTTCTGGACAGCGCCGGGGAGCTGTTTTTT 14 TRBV2 . . TRBJ2-2
CASSMRGHEQFF TGTGCCAGTAGTATGAGAGGGCATGAGCAGTTCTTC 12 TRBV19 . . TRBJ2-1
CASSGGLKETQYF TGTGCCAGCAGCGGGGGACTGAAAGAGACCCAGTACTTC 13 TRBV7-7 . . TRBJ2-5
CASSTGGGSAEQYF TGTGCCAGCAGCACCGGCGGGGGCTCAGCCGAGCAGTACTTC 14 TRBV9 . . TRBJ2-7
CASSLETEDKYGYTF TGCGCCAGCAGCCTAGAAACAGAGGACAAATATGGCTACACCTTC 15 TRBV5-1 . . TRBJ1-2
CAWSPWGAGEQYF TGTGCCTGGAGTCCTTGGGGAGCGGGCGAGCAGTACTTC 13 TRBV30 . . TRBJ2-7
CASSTTGLSYEQYF TGTGCCAGCAGTACGACGGGGTTGTCCTACGAGCAGTACTTC 14 TRBV25-1 few . TRBJ2-7
CASLVGGYNEQFF TGTGCCAGCCTCGTGGGGGGTTACAATGAGCAGTTCTTC 13 TRBV7-2 once . TRBJ2-1
CASSELSSGSYEQYF TGTGCCAGCAGTGAATTGTCTAGCGGGAGCTACGAGCAGTACTTC 15 TRBV25-1 few TRBD2 TRBJ2-7
CASSRATGGNTEAFF TGCGCCAGCAGCCGCGCGACAGGGGGGAACACTGAAGCTTTCTTT 15 TRBV4-3 . TRBD1 TRBJ1-1
CAGGPSYEQYF TGTGCTGGTGGCCCCTCCTACGAGCAGTACTTC 11 TRBV30 . . TRBJ2-7
CASSLFSGLINNEQFF TGTGCCAGCAGCTTATTTTCCGGACTAATCAACAATGAGCAGTTCTTC 16 TRBV7-3 . . TRBJ2-1
CASSILGDRGEGETQYF TGTGCCAGTAGTATATTGGGTGACAGGGGCGAGGGTGAGACCCAGTACTTC 17 TRBV19 . TRBD1 TRBJ2-5
CASSPKGRRNKTVTDTQYF TGCGCCAGCAGCCCAAAAGGGAGGAGGAATAAAACCGTCACAGATACGCAGTATTTT 19 TRBV4-1 . . TRBJ2-3
CASSNRIDSGELFF TGTGCCAGCAGCAACCGGATCGACTCCGGGGAGCTGTTTTTT 14 TRBV7-9 . . TRBJ2-2
CASSQDGVSPNYGYTF TGTGCCAGCAGCCAAGACGGGGTTTCCCCTAACTATGGCTACACCTTC 16 TRBV3-1/TRBV3-2 . . TRBJ1-2
CASSSQPQGDHNYEQYF TGTGCCAGCAGCTCCCAACCTCAGGGGGACCATAACTACGAGCAGTACTTC 17 TRBV11-2 . TRBD1 TRBJ2-7
CASSPRGRGGYTF TGTGCCAGCAGCCCCAGGGGCAGGGGAGGCTACACCTTC 13 TRBV2 . . TRBJ1-2
CASSQVPGASGNTIYF TGCGCCAGCAGCCAGGTCCCAGGGGCCTCTGGAAACACCATATATTTT 16 TRBV4-1 . . TRBJ1-3
CATSSPTGYGYTF TGTGCCACCAGCAGCCCGACGGGCTATGGCTACACCTTC 13 TRBV15 . . TRBJ1-2
CAWSLGTSGYNEQFF TGTGCCTGGAGTCTGGGGACTAGCGGGTACAATGAGCAGTTCTTC 15 TRBV30 . TRBD2 TRBJ2-1
CAWSVLAGLSYEQYF TGTGCCTGGAGTGTGTTAGCTGGCCTTTCCTACGAGCAGTACTTC 15 TRBV30 . . TRBJ2-7
CASRFFKGVQSYEQYF TGTGCCAGCAGATTTTTCAAAGGGGTCCAATCCTACGAGCAGTACTTC 16 TRBV5-4 . . TRBJ2-7
CASTGRGFYNEQFF TGTGCCAGCACTGGCCGGGGATTCTACAATGAGCAGTTCTTC 14 TRBV2 . . TRBJ2-1
CASSRTGADTQYF TGTGCCAGCAGTCGGACAGGGGCAGATACGCAGTATTTT 13 TRBV27 . TRBD1 TRBJ2-3
CSARTAYEQYF TGCAGTGCTAGGACAGCTTACGAGCAGTACTTC 11 TRBV20-1 . . TRBJ2-7
CASSQVKGSSYEQYF TGCGCCAGCAGCCAAGTGAAGGGGTCTTCCTACGAGCAGTACTTC 15 TRBV4-1 . . TRBJ2-7
CASSVFFTGQNTEAFF TGTGCCAGCAGCGTTTTCTTTACAGGCCAGAACACTGAAGCTTTCTTT 16 TRBV11-2 . . TRBJ1-1
CASSPGTGRDGDEKLFF TGTGCCAGCTCACCCGGGACAGGACGCGATGGGGATGAAAAACTGTTTTTT 17 TRBV18 . TRBD1 TRBJ1-4
CAPKGQGHGYTF TGCGCCCCAAAAGGGCAGGGCCATGGCTACACCTTC 12 TRBV4-3 once . TRBJ1-2
CAWSHELRGQEKLFF TGTGCCTGGAGCCACGAATTGAGGGGGCAGGAAAAACTGTTTTTT 15 TRBV30 . TRBD1 TRBJ1-4
CASSLSGTGYYEQYF TGTGCCAGTAGCCTTTCCGGGACAGGGTACTACGAGCAGTACTTC 15 TRBV19 . TRBD1 TRBJ2-7
CASSDPAWTRGGGELFF TGTGCCAGCAGTGATCCCGCGTGGACTCGCGGGGGCGGGGAGCTGTTTTTT 17 TRBV25-1 . TRBD2 TRBJ2-2
CASSFRTGTYEQYF TGTGCCAGCAGCTTCCGGACTGGAACCTACGAGCAGTACTTC 14 TRBV5-6 once . TRBJ2-7
CASRPSGRARNEQFF TGTGCCAGCAGACCCAGCGGGAGGGCCCGAAATGAGCAGTTCTTC 15 TRBV3-1/TRBV3-2 . TRBD2 TRBJ2-1
CASSPPEGYSPLHF TGTGCCAGCTCACCACCGGAGGGTTATTCACCCCTCCACTTT 14 TRBV18 . . TRBJ1-6
CASSAGLSGSYEQYF TGTGCCAGTTCCGCCGGGCTTAGCGGGAGCTACGAGCAGTACTTC 15 TRBV19 few TRBD2 TRBJ2-7
CASSPPGHKSLNEQYF TGTGCCAGCTCACCACCGGGACACAAATCCTTGAACGAGCAGTACTTC 16 TRBV18 . . TRBJ2-7
CARSFLRTGDDSQPQHF TGTGCCAGAAGCTTCCTACGAACAGGGGACGACTCTCAGCCCCAGCATTTT 17 TRBV5-3 . TRBD1 TRBJ1-5
CASSTDRYSGYTF TGTGCCAGCAGCACTGACAGGTATTCTGGCTACACCTTC 13 TRBV14 . . TRBJ1-2
CASAQAAHNEQFF TGTGCCAGCGCACAGGCCGCCCATAATGAGCAGTTCTTC 13 TRBV27 . . TRBJ2-1
CASSYSLQVLQPQHF TGTGCCAGCAGTTACTCTCTACAGGTTCTTCAGCCCCAGCATTTT 15 TRBV6-5 once . TRBJ1-5
CSAFTGLSSYEQYF TGCAGCGCCTTCACAGGGTTGAGCTCCTACGAGCAGTACTTC 14 TRBV29-1 . . TRBJ2-7
CASSLDIYGYTF TGTGCCAGCAGCCTGGACATCTATGGCTACACCTTC 12 TRBV7-9 . . TRBJ1-2
CASSPRGQLTGDTQYF TGTGCCAGCTCACCAAGGGGACAACTAACGGGGGATACGCAGTATTTT 16 TRBV18 . . TRBJ2-3